This TCR beta chain was found in a study of shared T cell receptors in the human thymus (dated by TCRdb to the early 2020s). Background on the whole study: The study examined how the human thymus generates shared, self-reactive T-cell receptor alpha chains.

Library creation used the immunoSEQ multiplex PCR assay. Here the immuneACCESS table is served through TCRdb, limited to in-frame sequences with V and J called. Missing clones are a known gap in these copies; in checked studies unresolved V genes cover under half, and the rest lacks a known reason. Here the sample has some 700,000 clones; approximately 87% occur a single time. The biggest ten clones account for about 0.01% of the sample. The CDR3, from cysteine to phenylalanine, totals 15 residues. The sequence is cut down to CDR3 DNA, 45 bases in frame from base 1. V and J are trimmed by 0 bases and 4 bases, and the gene matches miss 4 bases of the junction. CDR1 and CDR2 (ENHRY, SYGVKD) derive from the germline V gene. Concerning this clone: The clone's antigen remains unknown. Qualities for individual bases were not recorded, and no much larger clone is one base off.

Another study also made use of these data, one on human thymus T cells. The second study reports: Immunologically healthy infants undergoing open corrective cardiac surgery for congenital heart defects in Finland were used as donors. Thymus tissue was obtained as surgical resects removed during corrective cardiac surgery. Biased V and J gene segment usage appeared to be present in both thymic and peripheral blood repertoires. Highly overlapping thymic TCR repertoires among unrelated individuals were reported in the related research. The study used about 8 infant thymus samples plus four related peripheral blood samples to characterize TCR alpha and beta repertoires. Donor ages ranged from about 7 to 244 days, and the cohort comprised more than 5 male and two female infants. Thymocytes were freed from the tissue by mechanical means and kept at -70 degrees C as pellets of roughly 9-30 million cells. A QIAsymphony instrument was used to extract genomic DNA from frozen cell pellets. TCRB and TCRAD loci were amplified from a standardized quantity of quality-controlled genomic DNA using the immunoSEQ multiplex PCR assay. Amplicons spanned the V(D)J region at a length sufficient to cover the CDR3 and identify V and J genes. The amplicons were sequenced on an Illumina platform via the commercial immunoSEQ service. Primer bias and sequencing errors were corrected as previously described, and TCRAD and TCRB definitions were based on the IMGT database. Analysis of the repertoires was done with immunoSEQ Analyzer 3.0 and VDJTools and included basic statistics, V/J segment usage, diversity estimates, rarefaction and pairwise overlap. Chao1, ChaoE, Efron-Thisted, Shannon and inverse Simpson indices were used to estimate diversity, which was also estimated on datasets down-sampled to the smallest sample. Repertoire overlap was assessed by strict matching of CDR3 nucleotide sequence, V gene and J gene, and clustering was done by Jaccard-based multidimensional scaling. On average, about 730,000 unique TCRB clonotypes were obtained from thymus samples, compared with 70,000 to 90,000 from blood samples.

What was sequenced was thymocytes. The chain couples TRBV10-3 to TRBJ2-7; 9 central bases correspond to TRBD1. The receptor comes from a boy in the first two years of life with a congenital heart defect. Donor details come from another sample of the same person, matched by shared clones. The CDR3 region: CAISESAGQGYEQYF. The bases read TGTGCCATCAGTGAGTCGGCGGGACAGGGTTACGAGCAGTACTTC.